Listed below are T cell receptor beta chains from one sample, sequenced in a study of Graves' ophthalmopathy and Graves' hyperthyroidism. MiXCR was run by TCRdb on the multiplex PCR reads, yielding one entry per CDR3 protein. The data hold 500,000 to 800,000 distinct CDR3 sequences, with about 38% observed a single time. The sample taken for sequencing was peripheral blood. The receptors originated from an adult man with Graves' ophthalmopathy. Each CDR3 is given with its conserved first and last residue. A D gene is named only where the DNA matches it firmly. Not every row has a clone size; where given, it reads once, few, many or a size class.

D gene,V gene,J gene,clone size,CDR3 protein,CDR3 DNA
-,TRBV7-2,TRBJ2-6,many,CASSLPRGGSSGANVLTF,TGTGCCAGCAGCTTACCGAGGGGTGGGAGCTCTGGGGCCAACGTCCTGACTTTC
-,TRBV7-2,TRBJ1-1,-,CASSLVTGPQLNTEAFF,TGTGCCAGCAGCTTGGTCACCGGGCCCCAGCTGAACACTGAAGCTTTCTTT
-,TRBV14,TRBJ1-2,many,CASSQGGQGHGYTF,TGTGCCAGCAGCCAAGGTGGGCAGGGTCATGGCTACACCTTC
-,TRBV7-2,TRBJ1-6,many,CASSLAGTINSPLHF,TGTGCCAGCAGCTTAGCCGGGACAATCAATTCACCCCTCCACTTT
-,TRBV20-1,TRBJ2-2,few,CSARALLNTGELFF,TGCAGTGCTAGAGCCCTCTTGAACACCGGGGAGCTGTTTTTT
-,TRBV29-1,TRBJ1-2,-,CSDGGGGYGYTF,TGCAGCGATGGGGGGGGAGGGTATGGCTACACCTTC
-,TRBV14,TRBJ1-1,many,CASSQVPPRVTEAFF,TGTGCCAGCAGCCAAGTCCCCCCGCGGGTCACTGAAGCTTTCTTT
-,TRBV3-1,TRBJ2-5,few,CASSQDYETQYF,TGTGCCAGCAGCCAAGATTACGAGACCCAGTACTTC
TRBD2,TRBV4-1,TRBJ2-5,-,CASSVERGGQETQYF,TGCGCCAGCAGCGTAGAGCGGGGGGGCCAAGAGACCCAGTACTTC
-,TRBV10-3,TRBJ2-5,many,CAISGLDSALQETQYF,TGTGCCATCAGTGGATTGGACAGCGCGTTACAAGAGACCCAGTACTTC
-,TRBV9,TRBJ1-1,many,CASSVDGGFTEAFF,TGTGCCAGCAGCGTAGATGGGGGATTCACTGAAGCTTTCTTT
TRBD2,TRBV7-9,TRBJ2-7,many,CASSLGTSGLSYEQYF,TGTGCCAGCAGCTTAGGGACTAGCGGCCTCTCCTACGAGCAGTACTTC
-,TRBV10-3,TRBJ2-6,-,CAISERLGTGANVLTF,TGTGCCATCAGTGAACGTTTGGGAACCGGGGCCAACGTCCTGACTTTC
TRBD1,TRBV5-1,TRBJ1-1,many,CASSPDRAGAEAFF,TGCGCCAGCAGCCCGGACAGGGCAGGCGCTGAAGCTTTCTTT
-,TRBV2,TRBJ1-2,many,CASSAQGYTF,TGTGCCAGCAGCGCACAAGGCTACACCTTC
TRBD1,TRBV6-6,TRBJ2-7,many,CASSFGDRGPYEQYF,TGTGCCAGCAGTTTTGGGGACAGGGGGCCCTACGAGCAGTACTTC
-,TRBV25-1,TRBJ2-7,once,CASSLDSMTYEQYF,TGTGCCAGCTCACTTGACTCGATGACCTACGAGCAGTACTTC
-,TRBV13,TRBJ2-7,-,CASSQGPNYEQYF,TGTGCCAGCAGCCAAGGGCCTAACTACGAGCAGTACTTC
-,TRBV11-2,TRBJ2-5,many,CASSRVAGATGTQYF,TGTGCCAGCAGCCGTGTCGCAGGGGCTACGGGGACCCAGTACTTC
-,TRBV19,TRBJ1-4,many,CASNGVAREGATNEKLFF,TGTGCCAGTAACGGAGTTGCAAGGGAGGGAGCAACTAATGAAAAACTGTTTTTT
TRBD1,TRBV25-1,TRBJ1-4,once,CARRTGANEKLFF,TGTGCCCGGCGAACAGGGGCTAATGAAAAACTGTTTTTT
-,TRBV7-2,TRBJ1-1,few,CASSVSDLPRTEAFF,TGTGCCAGCAGCGTTTCGGACCTCCCACGGACTGAAGCTTTCTTT
TRBD1,TRBV25-1,TRBJ2-7,-,CASSESMGTGNHEQYF,TGTGCCAGCAGTGAATCCATGGGGACAGGGAACCACGAGCAGTACTTC
TRBD1,TRBV5-6,TRBJ1-1,few,CASSLTGGLSEAFF,TGTGCCAGCAGCTTAACAGGGGGCCTAAGTGAAGCTTTCTTT
-,TRBV5-1,TRBJ2-1,once,CASTPGSHEQFF,TGCGCCAGCACGCCAGGGTCCCATGAGCAGTTCTTC
TRBD1,TRBV10-3,TRBJ1-5,-,CAISPSTGTVKPQHF,TGTGCCATCAGTCCTTCGACAGGGACGGTAAAGCCCCAGCATTTT
-,TRBV4-1,TRBJ1-1,few,CASSQGTTGPEAFF,TGCGCCAGCAGCCAAGGGACAACCGGACCTGAAGCTTTCTTT
-,TRBV29-1,TRBJ2-7,-,CSQDRGVGFLSYEQYF,TGCAGCCAAGATAGGGGAGTAGGATTCCTCTCCTACGAGCAGTACTTC
-,TRBV11-2,TRBJ2-5,-,CASSSGLRNQETQYF,TGTGCCAGCAGCTCTGGTTTGCGCAACCAAGAGACCCAGTACTTC
-,TRBV24-1,TRBJ2-7,many,CATSDSYEQYF,TGTGCCACCAGTGATAGCTACGAGCAGTACTTC
TRBD2,TRBV20-1,TRBJ2-5,-,CSARDGTSGGPRPETQYF,TGCAGTGCTAGAGACGGGACTAGCGGGGGGCCCCGCCCTGAGACCCAGTACTTC
-,TRBV25-1,TRBJ2-5,once,CASSAGWGAGAQYF,TGTGCCAGCAGTGCGGGGTGGGGGGCGGGGGCCCAGTACTTC
-,TRBV10-3,TRBJ1-1,once,CAISGSYPPNTEAFF,TGTGCCATCAGTGGCTCCTACCCCCCGAACACTGAAGCTTTCTTT
-,TRBV7-2,TRBJ2-7,few,CASSLDWGSYEQYF,TGTGCCAGCAGCCTAGACTGGGGCTCCTACGAGCAGTACTTC
-,TRBV2,TRBJ2-5,-,CAPGTQYF,TGTGCGCCCGGGACCCAGTACTTC
-,TRBV25-1,TRBJ1-1,-,CASSLFRDNTEAFF,TGTGCCAGCAGTTTATTCCGGGACAACACTGAAGCTTTCTTT
TRBD1,TRBV15,TRBJ2-5,-,CATSRGGQGSQPQYF,TGTGCCACCAGCAGAGGGGGACAGGGGAGTCAGCCCCAGTACTTC
TRBD1,TRBV5-6,TRBJ1-2,many,CASSLDPTGQYYGYTF,TGTGCCAGCAGCTTGGATCCGACAGGGCAATACTATGGCTACACCTTC
TRBD1,TRBV20-1,TRBJ1-5,-,CSAGVFSRGDDQPQHF,TGCAGTGCTGGAGTTTTTTCCAGGGGGGATGATCAGCCCCAGCATTTT
TRBD1,TRBV5-1,TRBJ2-7,-,CASSFTGDYEQYF,TGCGCCAGCAGCTTTACAGGGGACTACGAGCAGTACTTC
-,TRBV10-2,TRBJ1-6,-,CASSLAKSPPHF,TGTGCCAGCAGTTTGGCCAAATCACCCCCCCACTTT
-,TRBV6-6,TRBJ2-7,-,CASSYSQRKPSLREQYF,TGTGCCAGCAGTTACTCGCAGCGGAAGCCCTCCCTACGAGAGCAGTACTTC
-,TRBV29-1,TRBJ1-1,-,CSFKDVGENTEAFF,TGCAGTTTTAAGGACGTGGGAGAGAACACTGAAGCTTTCTTT
-,TRBV19,TRBJ2-7,many,CASSVQGYEQYF,TGTGCCAGTAGTGTACAGGGTTACGAGCAGTACTTC
TRBD2,TRBV6-1,TRBJ2-2,few,CASSDQAGDTGELFF,TGTGCCAGCAGTGATCAGGCGGGAGACACCGGGGAGCTGTTTTTT
TRBD2,TRBV10-3,TRBJ2-5,-,CASRGGARETQYF,TGTGCCAGTCGCGGGGGGGCGAGGGAGACCCAGTACTTC
TRBD1,TRBV10-3,TRBJ1-6,-,CAISEGPGQGETSPLHF,TGTGCCATCAGTGAGGGACCGGGACAGGGCGAGACTTCACCCCTCCACTTT
TRBD1,TRBV5-4,TRBJ1-6,-,CASSLTPGQGASPLHF,TGTGCCAGCAGTCTTACCCCGGGACAGGGGGCTTCACCCCTCCACTTT
TRBD1,TRBV5-5,TRBJ1-2,many,CASSSGNGQALTF,TGTGCCAGCAGCTCGGGAAATGGACAGGCTCTCACCTTC
-,TRBV5-1,TRBJ2-5,-,CASSESSAGQETQYF,TGCGCCAGCAGCGAATCTAGCGCAGGGCAAGAGACCCAGTACTTC
TRBD1,TRBV10-3,TRBJ2-5,-,CASSYSRQGGQETQYF,TGTGCCAGCAGTTACTCCAGACAGGGCGGTCAAGAGACCCAGTACTTC
TRBD1,TRBV20-1,TRBJ2-7,-,CSAGQGRYEQYF,TGCAGTGCCGGACAGGGGCGGTACGAGCAGTACTTC
-,TRBV2,TRBJ2-2,-,CASSEGVSGAVGELFF,TGTGCCAGCAGTGAAGGGGTTTCCGGGGCGGTCGGGGAGCTGTTTTTT